This TCR beta chain comes out of a study of blood T cell repertoires in COVID-19. Study in general: Samples of COVID-19 (acute and convalescent) were obtained from the United States, Italy and Spain.

In the study's own analysis: Using reference gene primer amplification, nucleated cell counts were estimated. Profiling relied on immunoSEQ multiplex PCR, and the TCRdb table lists in-frame clones only, not all of them. V and J calls and clone size are as listed in that table; D and trimming were resolved from the DNA. This sample has about 250,000 clones; roughly four fifths occur once, and the top ten carry 5%. In its sample, this clone was seen a few times. Ages ranged from 18 to 89 years, with residence in about two dozen US areas. This CDR3 contains 14 residues. V lost 5 bases, J lost 7 bases, and 15 bases lay in between. Germline V gene sequence: CDR1 KGHSH, CDR2 LQKENI.

The specimen was PBMCs or T cells enriched from blood (not recorded which). This chain connects TRBV18 to TRBJ2-1; weak D call: TRBD2 (5 bases). The receptor comes from a man aged 35-49 years who had been exposed to COVID-19. CDR3 sequence reads: CASSARGGRNEQFF. DNA for the CDR3: TGTGCCAGCTCAGCCCGGGGTGGACGGAATGAGCAGTTCTTC.